This T cell receptor beta chain came from a study of cytomegalovirus exposure and HLA in healthy donors. A multiplex PCR was run with 60 Vbeta primers and 13 Jbeta primers. The data were produced by immunoSEQ multiplex PCR, yet TCRdb's version contains in-frame clones alone and is incomplete. The sample holds hundreds of thousands of clones; under 80% are singletons and the top ten take about 2.2%. Germline CDR1 is SGHKS and CDR2 is YYEKEE (reference sequence). This CDR3 spans 17 amino acids. With 1 base removed from V and 1 base from J, the gap between germline ends came to 14 bases. The sequence was collected from a female donor in good health and CMV-seronegative. The J gene is TRBJ2-2, the V gene TRBV5-5; a possible D gene is TRBD1 (6 bases). Source material: PBMCs. The CDR3 loop is CASSLQGTWGNTGELFF. The CDR3 coding sequence is TGTGCCAGCAGCTTGCAGGGGACGTGGGGGAACACCGGGGAGCTGTTTTTT.